The 5 T cell receptor beta chains presented below share a single source sample, sequenced in a study of blood T cell repertoires in COVID-19 (dated by TCRdb to between 2020 and 2021). Library construction relied on the immunoSEQ multiplex PCR assay. TCRdb retrieved this table from immuneACCESS and kept in-frame rearrangements only. Not all clones are present; in checked studies, unresolved V genes account for under half, and no reason is known for the remainder. Recorded for this sample are about 210,000 clones; roughly 80% of them occurred a single time. Around 6.9% of the sample belongs to the ten largest clones. The sample taken for sequencing was peripheral blood. The receptors were gathered from a man in his 60s with acute or convalescent COVID-19.

This sequence joins TRBV14 and TRBJ1-1; no clear D gene. Trimming pared 1 base from V and 4 bases from J, leaving 10 bases between. The CDR3 contains 14 residues. Germline V gene lookup returns CDR1 SGHDN and CDR2 FVKESK. The CDR3 sequence: CASSQANRATEAFF. In DNA, the CDR3 is TGTGCCAGCAGCCAAGCAAACAGAGCCACTGAAGCTTTCTTT.

The rearrangement uses TRBV24-1 and TRBJ1-6, with 7 nucleotides matching TRBD1. Germline V lookup: CDR1 KGHDR, CDR2 SFDVKD. V lost 2 bases and J lost 9; bases outside the gene matches: 18. The CDR3 has 19 amino acids. CDR3 sequence reads: CATSDSGGLLGTVGSPLHF. The CDR3 nucleotides read TGTGCCACCAGTGATTCTGGCGGGCTCCTCGGGACAGTGGGTTCACCCCTCCACTTT.

The chain has TRBV5-8 and TRBJ2-1; 10 bases agree with TRBD2. Germline loops: CDR1 SGHTS, CDR2 YDEGEE. The CDR3 extends over 16 amino acids. V trimming: 5 bases; J trimming: 8 bases; junction bases outside the gene matches: 13. The CDR3 region has the DNA TGTGCCAGCAGACGTCCGGGACTAGCGTGGGCTGATGAGCAGTTCTTC. Residues: CASRRPGLAWADEQFF. Using reference TRBV5-8 and TRBJ2-1 for the parts outside the CDR3, the full variable domain is EAGVTQSPTHLIKTRGQQATLRCSPISGHTSVYWYQQALGLGLQFLLWYDEGEERNRGNFPPRFSGRQFPNYSSELNVNALELEDSALYLCASRRPGLAWADEQFFGPGTRLTVL.

The chain joins TRBV7-2 to TRBJ2-7; 10 nucleotides align to TRBD1. J gave up 2 bases and V 5 bases, and 6 bases lay outside the gene matches. CDR1 is SGHTA and CDR2 is FQGNSA in the germline V gene. The CDR3 is 15 residues long. CDR3 sequence: CASSPLGTGAYEQYF. The CDR3 DNA reads as TGTGCCAGCAGCCCCCTCGGGACAGGGGCCTACGAGCAGTACTTC.

This chain uses TRBV5-1 with TRBJ1-4; tentative D call: TRBD1 (5 bases). Trimming removed 0 bases at V and 8 bases at J, with 23 bases between. In germline, CDR1 is SGHRS, CDR2 YFSETQ. The CDR3 has 18 residues. In nucleotides, the CDR3 is TGCGCCAGCAGCTTGGAACAACAGGTATTTGGAGAAGAGGAAAAACTGTTTTTT. This translates into CASSLEQQVFGEEEKLFF.